One TCR beta chain is described in this entry. Clones were read by immunoSEQ multiplex PCR, and TCRdb kept only the in-frame ones, dropping some. The data show fewer than 250,000 clones, approximately 90% seen once. The source of the sample is a study of blood T cell repertoires in COVID-19. Overall study: Samples taken during acute and convalescent COVID-19 were collected in the United States, Italy and Spain.

CDR1 is LNHDA and CDR2 is SQIVND in the germline V gene (reference sequence). Trimming stripped 6 bases from V and 6 bases from J, with 14 bases between. This CDR3 region has 13 residues. Sequenced material: PBMCs or T cells enriched from blood (not recorded which). The chain recombines TRBV19 with TRBJ1-2; possible D gene TRBD1, 6 bases. The origin of this receptor is a man aged 50-59 years who had been exposed to COVID-19. The DNA for the CDR3 is TGTGCCAGTAGCTTAAGGGGGAAGGATGGCTACACCTTC. It codes for CASSLRGKDGYTF.